The 3 T cell receptor beta chains below all came from one sample that was sequenced in a study of spatial heterogeneity in lung cancer. Broader study findings: Expanded intratumoral alpha and beta TCR counts tracked tumor mutation counts.

TCRdb fed the 5' RACE reads into MiXCR, producing one record per CDR3 protein. The sample records 20,000 to 30,000 distinct CDR3 sequences, 8% to 10% being singletons. The time point was: sample taken at primary tumor resection. These receptors lack a known antigen. The sequenced sample was lung tumor tissue, obtained at surgery. The source of these receptors is a male donor with early-stage non-small cell lung cancer.

On this clonotype itself: A much more abundant neighbour one base away suggests this may be a read error. Since the CDR3 does not end with the conserved phenylalanine or tryptophan, this likely comes from a read error. This CDR3 is CASSFGGANVLTL. CDR3 bases: TGTGCCAGCAGCTTTGGTGGGGCCAACGTCCTGACTCTC. This chain links TRBV27 with TRBJ2-6; no firm D call. Trimming removed 6 bases at V and 3 bases at J, with 6 bases between. The CDR3 spans 13 residues. Germline V gene lookup returns CDR1 MNHEY and CDR2 SMNVEV (reference sequence).

This clonotype showed up many times. V and J are TRBV7-6 and TRBJ2-7; 10 bases line up with TRBD2. The CDR3 has 17 amino acids. Unmatched junction bases numbered 10, after V lost 3 bases and J lost 2 bases. Germline-derived CDR1 and CDR2 are SGHVS and FNYEAQ. DNA for the CDR3: TGTGCCAGCAGCTTGGCCCTAGGGACTAGCGTAACCTACGAGCAGTACTTC. This gives the protein CASSLALGTSVTYEQYF. The whole variable domain, remainder taken from reference TRBV7-6 and TRBJ2-7, is GAGVSQSPRYKVTKRGQDVALRCDPISGHVSLYWYRQALGQGPEFLTYFNYEAQQDKSGLPNDRFSAERPEGSISTLTIQRTEQRDSAMYRCASSLALGTSVTYEQYFGPGTRLTVT.

Comments on this clonotype: At one boundary the junction diverges from the germline segment, which might be a read error. The chain links TRBV7-6 to TRBJ2-1, with 8 positions matching TRBD2. The CDR3 is 13 residues long. Germline loops: CDR1 SGHVS, CDR2 FNYEAQ. CDR3 DNA: TGTGCCAGCAGCATAGCGGGAATGGGGGAGCAGTTCTTC. It codes for CASSIAGMGEQFF.